The 16 T cell receptor beta chains presented below share a single source sample, sequenced in a study of T cell repertoires in cytomegalovirus infection. Each CDR3 protein gets one entry after TCRdb re-called the reads with MiXCR. The profile shows approximately 500,000 distinct CDR3 sequences, about 10% of them singletons. The sample taken for sequencing was PBMCs. Receptors were obtained from a human donor in good health (CMV status not recorded). Some clones in this sample may be carry-over from other donors' samples.

This clonotype was seen many times. The rearrangement uses TRBV12-3 or TRBV12-4 and TRBJ2-7, with D possibly called TRBD1 or TRBD2 (6 bases each). V gave up 3 bases and J gave up 5 bases, with 14 bases separating them. The CDR3 has 14 amino acids. CDR3 DNA: TGTGCCAGCAGTTTCCAAGGGGGGTACGACGAGCAGTACTTC. Translation: CASSFQGGYDEQYF.

This clonotype was seen a few times. The genes are TRBV15 and TRBJ2-1, with 12 bases aligning to TRBD1. The V gene end was trimmed by 5 bases and the J gene end by 8 bases; junction bases not matched to a gene: 4. The CDR3 has 14 amino acids. Germline assignment: CDR1 LNHNV and CDR2 YYDKDF (reference sequence). As DNA, the CDR3 is TGTGCCACCAGCTTGGGACAGGGGGCGTATGAGCAGTTCTTC. Protein: CATSLGQGAYEQFF.

Turning to this clonotype: Since a much larger clone is just one base distant, this may be a read error. This sequence joins TRBV9 and TRBJ2-1, with 7 bases identical to TRBD2. The CDR3 totals 14 residues. Trimming cost V 6 bases and J 2 bases; bases outside gene matches: 5. Per the germline V gene, CDR1 is SGDLS and CDR2 is YYNGEE. The CDR3, as DNA: TGTGCCAGCAAATGGGGGGGGACCTACAATGAGCAGTTCTTC. Protein product: CASKWGGTYNEQFF.

This clonotype has only a few counts. The genes are TRBV6-1 and TRBJ1-5, with unresolved D. The CDR3 has 16 amino acids. The V gene lost 6 bases and the J gene lost 3 bases, with 18 bases spanning the gap. CDR1 is MNHNS, CDR2 SASEGT, per germline. For the CDR3, the DNA is TGTGCCAGCAGCCCTCGATTTGGAGGTCTCAATCAGCCCCAGCATTTT. This translates into CASSPRFGGLNQPQHF.

The chain recombines TRBV5-4 with TRBJ1-1; D is ambiguous. There are 15 residues in the CDR3. Germline V gene sequence: CDR1 SGHNT, CDR2 YYREEE (reference sequence). V was clipped by 0 bases and J by 1 base, with 10 bases between them. The DNA of the CDR3 is TGTGCCAGCAGCTTGGAGGCATCCCAGAACACTGAAGCTTTCTTT. Protein: CASSLEASQNTEAFF.

This clonotype has ten or more counts. The V gene is TRBV20-1, the J gene TRBJ1-5, with 8 bases matching TRBD1. CDR1 and CDR2 from the germline V gene are DFQATT and SNEGSKA (reference sequence). The CDR3 runs to 15 residues. V lost 5 bases, J lost 5 bases, and 11 bases stayed unmatched. The DNA of the CDR3 is TGCAGTGCTTTAATCCGACAGGGGAGCGATCAGCCCCAGCATTTT. Protein sequence: CSALIRQGSDQPQHF.

At least ten counts were recorded for this clonotype. The genes are TRBV12-3 or TRBV12-4 and TRBJ1-5; tentatively, D is TRBD1 (5 bases). CDR3 length equals 15 residues. Trimming took 7 bases from V and 7 from J, leaving 20 bases between them. The CDR3 loop is CASTFGGVGEQPQHF. CDR3 sequence (DNA): TGTGCCAGCACCTTCGGAGGGGTCGGTGAACAGCCCCAGCATTTT.

This clonotype was seen at least ten times. The chain uses TRBV14 and TRBJ2-1; TRBD2 matches at 13 bases. This CDR3 comprises 18 residues. The ends lost 0 bases at V and 6 bases at J; junction bases unmatched: 8. The germline CDR1 and CDR2 sequences are SGHDN and FVKESK. The CDR3 here is CASSQDLGGLAGLNEQFF. CDR3 nucleotides: TGTGCCAGCAGCCAAGATCTGGGGGGACTAGCGGGACTCAATGAGCAGTTCTTC. Full variable domain (remainder filled in from reference TRBV14 and TRBJ2-1): EAGVTQFPSHSVIEKGQTVTLRCDPISGHDNLYWYRRVMGKEIKFLLHFVKESKQDESGMPNNRFLAERTGGTYSTLKVQPAELEDSGVYFCASSQDLGGLAGLNEQFFGPGTRLTVL.

This clonotype has ten or more counts. The CDR3 region has the DNA TGTGCCAGCAGGAGGGGTTCCTACGAGCAGTACTTC. Translating it yields CASRRGSYEQYF. The V gene is TRBV11-2, the J gene TRBJ2-7; D may be TRBD1 or TRBD2 (5 bases each). The CDR3 totals 12 residues. Germline CDR1 reads SGHAT; CDR2 reads FQNNGV. The V gene lost 6 bases and the J gene lost 1 base, with 7 bases spanning the gap.

This clonotype has at least ten counts. The genes are TRBV5-1 and TRBJ1-1, with 8 bases matching TRBD1. Germline CDR1 reads SGHRS; CDR2 reads YFSETQ. V lost 6 bases, J lost 4 bases, and 8 bases stayed unmatched. There are 14 residues in the CDR3. The CDR3 sequence is CASNPTGEGTEAFF. The CDR3 coding sequence is TGCGCCAGCAACCCGACAGGGGAGGGCACTGAAGCTTTCTTT. Looking up the rest from reference TRBV5-1 and TRBJ1-1 gives the full variable domain: KAGVTQTPRYLIKTRGQQVTLSCSPISGHRSVSWYQQTPGQGLQFLFEYFSETQRNKGNFPGRFSGRQFSNSRSEMNVSTLELGDSALYLCASNPTGEGTEAFFGQGTRLTVV.

This chain uses TRBV4-1 with TRBJ2-5, with 7 nucleotides matching TRBD1. With 3 bases clipped from V and 2 bases from J, the junction kept 3 bases outside the gene matches. The CDR3 is 14 amino acids. Germline lookup yields CDR1 MGHRA and CDR2 YSYEKL. For the CDR3, the DNA is TGCGCCAGCAGCCACTACAGGGGACAAGAGACCCAGTACTTC. This encodes CASSHYRGQETQYF.

At least ten counts were recorded for this clonotype. The V and J genes are TRBV6-8 and TRBJ1-1; no clear D. Germline V gene data show CDR1 as MNHGY and CDR2 as SAAAGT. With 6 bases removed from V and 4 bases from J, the gap between germline ends came to 12 bases. This CDR3 has 13 amino acids. The CDR3 DNA is TGTGCCAGCAGAACGCTGAGCAGCACTGAAGCTTTCTTT. It translates to CASRTLSSTEAFF.

The sample holds many counts of this clonotype. The CDR3 sequence is CASSLTQVEQYF. The DNA for the CDR3 is TGTGCCAGCAGCTTAACCCAAGTCGAGCAGTACTTC. J is TRBJ2-7 and V is TRBV7-2; no definite D call. This CDR3 is 12 amino acids long. V dropped 2 bases and J dropped 6 bases, with 8 bases sitting between them. Germline lookup yields CDR1 SGHTA and CDR2 FQGNSA.

J is TRBJ2-1 and V is TRBV5-1; 7 positions match TRBD2. This CDR3 has 15 amino acids. V lost 7 bases, J lost 6 bases, and 13 bases stayed unmatched. Germline values: CDR1 SGHRS, CDR2 YFSETQ. The DNA of the CDR3 is TGCGCCAGCGGTTTCGCAGCGGGGTTGGCCAATGAGCAGTTCTTC. It is translated as CASGFAAGLANEQFF.

The chain links TRBV19 to TRBJ1-5, with TRBD1 as a possible D gene (5 bases). Trimming pared 3 bases from V and 4 bases from J, leaving 19 bases between. The germline CDR1 and CDR2 sequences are LNHDA and SQIVND (reference sequence). The CDR3 is made up of 17 amino acids. CDR3 amino acids: CASSMGVTVVINQPQHF. The CDR3 DNA sequence: TGTGCCAGTAGTATGGGGGTGACAGTCGTAATAAATCAGCCCCAGCATTTT.

The gene calls are TRBV20-1 and TRBJ2-7, with no clear D. Trimming cost V 1 base and J 3 bases, with 10 bases left between them. The CDR3 has 13 residues. Germline loops: CDR1 DFQATT, CDR2 SNEGSKA (reference sequence). The CDR3 region is CSARGVSDYEQYF. CDR3 nucleotides: TGCAGTGCTAGAGGGGTCTCAGACTACGAGCAGTACTTC.